This T cell receptor (beta chain) originates from a study of beta chain features in type 1 diabetes. At the level of the study: Investigators examined some 100,000,000 sorted cells across all samples.

What was sequenced were expressed TCRB transcripts, since all of the isolated RNA had been reverse transcribed. Produced via immunoSEQ multiplex PCR; TCRdb's table is partial and in-frame only. Of 350,000 to 450,000 clones in the sample, more than 13% were seen once. This clone was picked up a small number of times. V was shortened by 2 bases and J by 1 base, with 9 bases between the two germline ends. The CDR3 consists of 14 residues. Germline V gene lookup returns CDR1 SGHRS and CDR2 YFSETQ. The rearrangement uses TRBV5-1 and TRBJ2-5, with D perhaps matching TRBD1 (5 bases). The sequenced material came from naive CD4+ T cells from blood. This receptor was identified in a woman between 18 and 29 years old in good health. CDR3 nucleotide sequence: TGCGCCAGCAGCTTTTCGACAGTCCAAGAGACCCAGTACTTC. Protein sequence: CASSFSTVQETQYF.